Presented here are 3 T cell receptor beta chains from one specimen sequenced in a study of blood T cell repertoires in COVID-19. Generated by immunoSEQ multiplex PCR, the TCRdb table keeps only in-frame clones and is missing some. The sample has over 150,000 clones, about 85% seen once. The sample taken for sequencing was peripheral blood. The origin of the receptors is a man aged 40-49 years with acute or convalescent COVID-19.

The chain uses TRBV5-6 and TRBJ2-1; TRBD2 aligns across 8 bases. Germline-derived CDR1 and CDR2 are SGHDT and YYEEEE. V trimming: 3 bases; J trimming: 0 bases; junction bases outside the gene matches: 8. The CDR3 totals 17 residues. The CDR3 nucleotides read TGTGCCAGCAGCTACCGCCGGGGGGGAAGCTCCTACAATGAGCAGTTCTTC. Translated: CASSYRRGGSSYNEQFF.

This clone appeared a single time. This chain uses TRBV19 with TRBJ1-3; D is perhaps TRBD1 (6 bases). The CDR3 has 14 residues. The V gene's germline CDR1 is LNHDA and CDR2 SQIVND (reference sequence). The germline V and J ends were trimmed by 4 bases and 2 bases, with 9 bases remaining between them. The chain's CDR3 is CASSTRTAGNTIYF. The CDR3 region has the DNA TGTGCCAGTAGTACCCGGACAGCTGGAAACACCATATATTTT. Based on the CDR3 plus reference TRBV19 and TRBJ1-3, the full variable domain is DGGITQSPKYLFRKEGQNVTLSCEQNLNHDAMYWYRQDPGQGLRLIYYSQIVNDFQKGDIAEGYSVSREKKESFPLTVTSAQKNPTAFYLCASSTRTAGNTIYFGEGSWLTVV.

J is TRBJ1-1 and V is TRBV5-5; D is possibly TRBD1 (6 bases). The CDR3 totals 15 residues. Trimming removed 0 bases at V and 1 base at J, with 10 bases between. Germline-derived CDR1 and CDR2 are SGHKS and YYEKEE (reference sequence). This CDR3 reads CASSLEPGANTEAFF. Written as DNA, the CDR3 is TGTGCCAGCAGCTTGGAGCCAGGGGCGAACACTGAAGCTTTCTTT.